The entry that follows covers one T cell receptor (beta chain) sequence. This CDR3 region has 13 residues. Germline V lookup: CDR1 SGHVS, CDR2 FNYEAQ. V lost 5 bases and J lost 4, with 11 bases in between. Sample time point: week 3, after first cycle of checkpoint inhibitor. The assay was immunoSEQ multiplex PCR, and TCRdb's table has in-frame clones only and misses some. Of approximately 4,400 clones listed, over 70% were seen once; the top ten hold around 59%. The data derive from a study of blood T cell dynamics during melanoma immunotherapy. The chain combines TRBV7-6 with TRBJ1-1, with D possibly TRBD1 on 5 matching bases. The source material was blood, sampled from a patient treated with checkpoint blockade. The sequence was collected from a human donor with melanoma. The DNA of the CDR3 is TGTGCCAGCAGCCGCCCGGGGGGCACTGAAGCTTTCTTT. Translated: CASSRPGGTEAFF. Full variable domain (missing parts from reference TRBV7-6 and TRBJ1-1): GAGVSQSPRYKVTKRGQDVALRCDPISGHVSLYWYRQALGQGPEFLTYFNYEAQQDKSGLPNDRFSAERPEGSISTLTIQRTEQRDSAMYRCASSRPGGTEAFFGQGTRLTVV.